Listed below are T cell receptor beta chains from one sample, sequenced in a study of blood T cell repertoires in COVID-19. Using immunoSEQ multiplex PCR, the repertoire was profiled, and TCRdb retains in-frame clones only, with some absent. The repertoire consists of about 500,000 clones, with around nine tenths occurring once and the leading ten covering roughly 7.3%. Sequencing used peripheral blood. These receptors came from a woman aged 50 to 65 with COVID-19, enrolled during active disease. Both conserved end residues are part of each CDR3. Each record gives: clone size, D gene, V gene, J gene, CDR3 DNA, CDR3 protein. The D gene is left open where the match is weak. Where a row states a size, it is once, few, many or the class of an expanded clone; other rows omit it.

>-|-|TRBV3-1/TRBV3-2|TRBJ2-5
TGTGCCAGCAGCCATCTAGAGCAAGAGACCCAGTACTTC
CASSHLEQETQYF
>-|-|TRBV6-1|TRBJ1-4
TGTGCCAGCAGTGAAGTGGCTTTGGAAAAACTGTTTTTT
CASSEVALEKLFF
>-|TRBD1|TRBV29-1|TRBJ1-1
TGCAGCGTTGAGACAGGGGGGTCTCGATCCACTGAAGCTTTCTTT
CSVETGGSRSTEAFF
>-|-|TRBV7-9|TRBJ2-3
TGTGCCAGCAGCTCCCAAGCCCAACTACAGTATTTT
CASSSQAQLQYF
>-|TRBD2|TRBV5-1|TRBJ2-1
TGCGCCAGCAGCTTGTCGCTAGCGGGGGACAATGAGCAGTTCTTC
CASSLSLAGDNEQFF
>once|TRBD1|TRBV7-3|TRBJ2-1
TGTGCCAGCAGCATGGGACAGGGGGCGAATGAGCAGTTCTTC
CASSMGQGANEQFF
>-|-|TRBV5-1|TRBJ2-3
TGCGCCAGCAGCTTGGCGGGACTGGGTACTGATACGCAGTATTTT
CASSLAGLGTDTQYF
>-|TRBD2|TRBV4-2|TRBJ2-1
TGTGCCAGCAGGACGGGAAGCGGGGGCTACAATGAGCAGTTCTTC
CASRTGSGGYNEQFF
>once|-|TRBV19|TRBJ1-2
TGTGCCAGTAGTTCCTCGCCGGGACAAATTAACTATGGCTACACCTTC
CASSSSPGQINYGYTF
>-|-|TRBV6-5|TRBJ2-7
TGTGCCAGCAGTCGGACTGGGAACGAGCAGTACTTC
CASSRTGNEQYF
>-|TRBD1|TRBV29-1|TRBJ2-1
TGCAGCGTTCGGGGGACAGGGGAACATGAGCAGTTCTTC
CSVRGTGEHEQFF
>few|TRBD1|TRBV19|TRBJ1-2
TGTGCCAGTAGTCCGGGACAGATTAACTATGGCTACACCTTC
CASSPGQINYGYTF
>-|TRBD1|TRBV6-5|TRBJ2-7
TGTGCCAGCAGCAGGGGGACAGTCCTACGGGAGCAGTACTTC
CASSRGTVLREQYF
>-|-|TRBV6-6|TRBJ2-6
TGTGCCAGCAGTTACTTGAGCTCTGGGGCCAACGTCCTGACTTTC
CASSYLSSGANVLTF
>-|-|TRBV27|TRBJ1-6
TGTGCCAGCAGTCTAGACAGCAATTCACCCCTCCACTTT
CASSLDSNSPLHF
>-|-|TRBV6-5|TRBJ2-1
TGTGCCACCCAGGACTCTCCCTACAATGAGCAGTTCTTC
CATQDSPYNEQFF
>once|-|TRBV2|TRBJ2-7
TGTGCCAGCAGTGAAGCGCCGCCGATAGGCGGGGTCATGTCCTACGAGCAGTACTTC
CASSEAPPIGGVMSYEQYF
>-|-|TRBV30|TRBJ1-3
TGTGCCTGGACAGGCTCTGGAAACACCATATATTTT
CAWTGSGNTIYF
>-|-|TRBV6-5|TRBJ2-7
TGTTCAGAAGGGCGCAGGGGAAAGTACGAGCAGTACTTC
CSEGRRGKYEQYF
>-|-|TRBV2|TRBJ2-7
TGTGCCAGCAGTGATATGGGGCGTTACGAGCAGTACTTC
CASSDMGRYEQYF
>-|TRBD1|TRBV19|TRBJ2-3
TGTGCCAGTAGTGATAGGGACAGGGTACGGACAGATACGCAGTATTTT
CASSDRDRVRTDTQYF
>-|-|TRBV5-6|TRBJ1-1
TGTGCCAGCAGCTTATTCGGGGACTCACTCGGGAACACTGAAGCTTTCTTT
CASSLFGDSLGNTEAFF
>-|TRBD2|TRBV27|TRBJ2-1
TGTGCCAGCAGTTTAGGGTCGATGACTAGCGACTATGAGCAGTTCTTC
CASSLGSMTSDYEQFF
>-|-|TRBV19|TRBJ1-4
TGTGCCAGTAGTTCCGACAGGGAAAAACTGTTTTTT
CASSSDREKLFF
>-|-|TRBV6-2/TRBV6-3|TRBJ1-2
TGTGCCAGCAGTTATCAGGGTAGCTATGGCTACACCTTC
CASSYQGSYGYTF
>-|TRBD2|TRBV3-1/TRBV3-2|TRBJ2-2
TGTGCCAGCAGCCCCGGGGGGAAGATAACTGGGACCGGGGAGCTGTTTTTT
CASSPGGKITGTGELFF
>-|-|TRBV4-1|TRBJ2-3
TGCGCCAGCAGCCAAGATTGGCGGGGCTTCACAGATACGCAGTATTTT
CASSQDWRGFTDTQYF
>-|TRBD1|TRBV27|TRBJ1-2
TGTGCCAGCAGGAGGACAGGGGACTATGGCTACACCTTC
CASRRTGDYGYTF
>-|-|TRBV7-3|TRBJ1-1
TGTGCCAGCAGCACTGTACGAAACACTGAAGCTTTCTTT
CASSTVRNTEAFF
>-|-|TRBV15|TRBJ1-2
TGTGCCACCAGCAGAGATCACCGCAGGAACTCTAACTATGGCTACACCTTC
CATSRDHRRNSNYGYTF
>-|-|TRBV4-1|TRBJ1-5
TGCGCCAGCAGCCAAGTGGGGGGGACCTTCAATCAGCCCCAGCATTTT
CASSQVGGTFNQPQHF
>-|TRBD2|TRBV3-1/TRBV3-2|TRBJ2-5
TGTGCCAGCAGCCAACTGACTAGCGGGGTGTACCAAGAGACCCAGTACTTC
CASSQLTSGVYQETQYF
>-|-|TRBV6-5|TRBJ1-2
TGTGCCAGTTCGTGGGGAGACTATGGCTACACCTTC
CASSWGDYGYTF
>-|-|TRBV7-2|TRBJ1-1
TGTGCCAGCAGCTTAGGAGTGTACACTGAAGCTTTCTTT
CASSLGVYTEAFF
>-|-|TRBV10-2|TRBJ1-1
TGCGCCAGCAGTGAGCGGTCGGGAGACACTGAAGCTTTCTTT
CASSERSGDTEAFF
>-|TRBD2|TRBV30|TRBJ2-2
TGTGCCTGGAGTGGGGGACTAGCGGGTAGCGAGCTGTTTTTT
CAWSGGLAGSELFF
>once|TRBD1|TRBV5-4|TRBJ2-6
TGTGCCAGCAGCTTGTTTGGGACAGGGGGCGCCGGGGCCAACGTCCTGACTTTC
CASSLFGTGGAGANVLTF
>-|-|TRBV5-4|TRBJ2-7
TGTGCCAGCAGCTTTATTGGGGGGAACGAGCAGTACTTC
CASSFIGGNEQYF
>-|TRBD2|TRBV7-3|TRBJ2-7
TGTGCCAGCAGCTTAGCTAGCGGAAGCTCCTACGAGCAGTACTTC
CASSLASGSSYEQYF
>few|-|TRBV11-3|TRBJ1-1
TGTGCCAGCAGCTTAGTGAGATACACTGAAGCTTTCTTT
CASSLVRYTEAFF
>-|-|TRBV3-1/TRBV3-2|TRBJ2-6
TGTGCCAGCAGCCAAACAGTCTCTGGGGCCAACGTCCTGACTTTC
CASSQTVSGANVLTF
>-|-|TRBV27|TRBJ2-1
TGTGCCAGCGCCCCTCTGCGGGGCTACAATGAGCAGTTCTTC
CASAPLRGYNEQFF
>-|TRBD2|TRBV30|TRBJ2-5
TGTGCCTGGAGTGTACGGCTAGCGGGGGTAGAGACCCAGTACTTC
CAWSVRLAGVETQYF
>once|TRBD2|TRBV9|TRBJ2-2
TGTGCCAGCAGCCCCCGGGGGGGCACCGGGGAGCTGTTTTTT
CASSPRGGTGELFF
>-|-|TRBV6-2/TRBV6-3|TRBJ1-2
TGTGCCAGCAGTCTTGGACAGATTTTCTATGGCTACACCTTC
CASSLGQIFYGYTF
>-|TRBD1|TRBV30|TRBJ1-2
TGTGCCTGGAGTCCTACAGGGGACTATGGCTACACCTTC
CAWSPTGDYGYTF
>-|-|TRBV29-1|TRBJ1-1
TGCAGCGGACGGTTGTGGGGGCAGTACACTGAAGCTTTCTTT
CSGRLWGQYTEAFF
>-|-|TRBV11-1|TRBJ2-7
TGTGCCAGCAGCTCCAGGGTCCCCTCCTACGAGCAGTACTTC
CASSSRVPSYEQYF
>-|-|TRBV19|TRBJ1-5
TGTGCCAGTAGCACCGGGACAAGTAGCAATCAGCCCCAGCATTTT
CASSTGTSSNQPQHF
>-|-|TRBV19|TRBJ1-1
TGTGCCAGTAGTCCCCGGGGACACACGAACACTGAAGCTTTCTTT
CASSPRGHTNTEAFF